Below, 10 T cell receptor beta chains from the same sample are listed, as sequenced in a study of cytomegalovirus exposure and HLA in healthy donors. Repertoires were generated with immunoSEQ multiplex PCR, while TCRdb's copy carries only in-frame clones and drops some. The sample lists about 60,000 clones; approximately 96% were seen once. Specimen: PBMCs. Receptor source: a man between 18 and 35 years old in good health and CMV-seronegative.

This chain connects TRBV11-2 to TRBJ2-3; the D gene is possibly TRBD1 (6 bases). The length of the CDR3 is 13 residues. Germline V gene sequence: CDR1 SGHAT, CDR2 FQNNGV. Between the trimmed V and J ends, which lost 6 bases and 3 bases, there was a span of 10 bases. CDR3 DNA sequence: TGTGCCAGCAGTCGAGGACAGACAGATACGCAGTATTTT. Translation gives CASSRGQTDTQYF.

This chain joins TRBV27 and TRBJ1-2; TRBD1 aligns across 8 bases. The CDR3 consists of 13 residues. With 5 bases clipped from V and 6 bases from J, the junction kept 5 bases outside the gene matches. Germline V gene data show CDR1 as MNHEY and CDR2 as SMNVEV (reference sequence). CDR3 amino acids: CASSLGTGDGYTF. Here the CDR3 DNA reads TGTGCCAGCAGTCTAGGGACAGGTGATGGCTACACCTTC.

The genes are TRBV5-1 and TRBJ2-3, with 10 bases aligning to TRBD2. Germline V gene sequence: CDR1 SGHRS, CDR2 YFSETQ. V lost 4 bases to trimming and J lost 5 bases; unmatched junction nucleotides: 13. CDR3 length: 17 amino acids. The CDR3 nucleotides are TGCGCCAGCAGCAAGAGCGGGAGGGCCGGGGGAGGAGATACGCAGTATTTT. This sequence encodes CASSKSGRAGGGDTQYF.

This clone appeared a single time. V gene TRBV7-9 combines with J gene TRBJ1-1, with D maybe TRBD1 (6 bases). V lost 3 bases and J lost 4, with 18 bases in between. The CDR3 covers 16 residues. CDR1 and CDR2 (germline): SEHNR, FQNEAQ (reference sequence). The CDR3 bases are TGTGCCAGCAGCTTCGACAGGAGGCAGGGTGGCACTGAAGCTTTCTTT. Its translation: CASSFDRRQGGTEAFF. The full variable domain, completed using reference TRBV7-9 and TRBJ1-1, is DTGVSQNPRHKITKRGQNVTFRCDPISEHNRLYWYRQTLGQGPEFLTYFQNEAQLEKSRLLSDRFSAERPKGSFSTLEIQRTEQGDSAMYLCASSFDRRQGGTEAFFGQGTRLTVV.

V is TRBV18 and J is TRBJ1-1; possible D gene TRBD1, 6 bases. CDR1 and CDR2 (germline): KGHSH, LQKENI. The CDR3 has 12 amino acids. The V end lost 5 bases, the J end lost 7 bases, and 11 bases lay between the germline ends. This chain's CDR3 is CASSTGQYEAFF. CDR3 bases: TGTGCCAGCTCAACCGGACAGTATGAAGCTTTCTTT.

The chain couples TRBV7-9 to TRBJ2-7; D remains unclear. Per the germline V gene, CDR1 is SEHNR and CDR2 is FQNEAQ (reference sequence). The CDR3 loop spans 12 amino acids. V gave up 0 bases and J gave up 6 bases, with 6 bases separating them. The CDR3 sequence: CASSLAQSEQYF. For the CDR3, the DNA is TGTGCCAGCAGCTTAGCACAGTCCGAGCAGTACTTC.

The rearrangement uses TRBV6-5 and TRBJ2-3, with D perhaps TRBD1 (5 bases). V was cut by 6 bases and J by 1 base, with 11 bases left in between. Germline loops: CDR1 MNHEY, CDR2 SVGAGI. The CDR3 spans 14 residues. CDR3 amino acids: CASRQGFGTDTQYF. The CDR3 DNA sequence: TGTGCCAGCAGGCAGGGATTTGGCACAGATACGCAGTATTTT.

This chain links TRBV5-6 with TRBJ2-7; D gene uncertain. The CDR3 is 15 amino acids. Per the germline V gene, CDR1 is SGHDT and CDR2 is YYEEEE. V was clipped by 4 bases and J by 3 bases, with 17 bases between them. CDR3 protein: CASSPPRNPSYEQYF. The CDR3 DNA reads TGTGCCAGCAGCCCGCCCAGAAATCCCAGCTACGAGCAGTACTTC.

The chain carries TRBV7-9 and TRBJ2-1, with a tentative D call TRBD1 (6 bases). CDR1 SEHNR and CDR2 FQNEAQ come from the germline V gene (reference sequence). Trimming removed 5 bases at V and 1 base at J, with 15 bases between. The CDR3 runs to 16 residues. CDR3: CASSPDRQGSYNEQFF. CDR3 DNA: TGTGCCAGCAGCCCCGACAGGCAGGGGTCCTACAATGAGCAGTTCTTC.

The chain recombines TRBV28 with TRBJ1-1; 7 nucleotides agree with TRBD1. This CDR3 spans 15 amino acids. The J segment lost 5 bases and the V segment lost 11 bases, leaving 17 bases of the junction unmatched. The germline gives CDR1 MDHEN, CDR2 SYDVKM. This CDR3 reads CAAVGDRDPRTEAFF. The CDR3 DNA reads TGTGCCGCCGTTGGAGACAGGGATCCGAGGACTGAAGCTTTCTTT.